One and the same sample provided the 26 T cell receptor beta chains below, sequenced in a study of cytomegalovirus exposure and HLA in healthy donors. This PCR relied on a set of 60 Vbeta primers and 13 Jbeta primers. Some clones are missing from TCRdb's copy, which holds only in-frame ones; the method was immunoSEQ multiplex PCR. The repertoire holds about 220,000 clones, approximately 70% seen once, with 1.5% to 2% in the top ten. The sequencing input was PBMCs. These receptors were collected from a woman aged 25 to 39 in good health and CMV-seronegative.

The chain is built from TRBV9 and TRBJ2-5; 7 nucleotides align to TRBD1. Trimming at V came to 0 bases and at J to 5 bases, leaving 4 bases not matched to a gene. The CDR3 runs to 14 residues. CDR1 is SGDLS, CDR2 YYNGEE, per germline. The CDR3: CASSVGTGLETQYF. The CDR3 nucleotides are TGTGCCAGCAGCGTAGGGACAGGCCTCGAGACCCAGTACTTC.

This clone has more than one count but fewer than ten. This specimen includes other DNA sequences encoding the same CDR3. The V gene is TRBV6-5, the J gene TRBJ1-1; tentative D call: TRBD1 (5 bases). V gave up 2 bases and J gave up 5 bases, with 6 bases separating them. CDR1 is MNHEY, CDR2 SVGAGI, per germline. This CDR3 contains 12 residues. In DNA, the CDR3 is TGTGCCAGCAGTTACGCAGGGACTGAAGCTTTCTTT. Protein product: CASSYAGTEAFF.

The gene calls are TRBV9 and TRBJ2-3; D possibly corresponds to TRBD1 (5 bases). Germline values: CDR1 SGDLS, CDR2 YYNGEE. The V gene lost 0 bases and the J gene lost 2 bases, with 13 bases spanning the gap. The CDR3 consists of 16 residues. The CDR3 loop is CASSVDGQGSTDTQYF. CDR3 nucleotides: TGTGCCAGCAGCGTAGACGGGCAGGGTTCCACAGATACGCAGTATTTT.

V and J are TRBV9 and TRBJ2-7; the match to TRBD2 covers 11 bases. Trimming removed 0 bases from V and 2 bases from J; junction bases left unmatched: 4. CDR1 is SGDLS and CDR2 is YYNGEE in the germline V gene. There are 16 residues in the CDR3. The CDR3 spells CASSVGPLAGAYEQYF. The CDR3 nucleotides are TGTGCCAGCAGCGTAGGGCCACTAGCGGGGGCCTACGAGCAGTACTTC.

The chain carries TRBV30 and TRBJ1-1; 7 bases align to TRBD1. The CDR3 spans 14 residues. Trimming took 3 bases from V and 2 from J; bases not matched to a gene: 6. Per germline, CDR1 GTSNPN and CDR2 SVGIG (reference sequence). CDR3: CAWSSGTVNTEAFF. In DNA form, the CDR3 reads TGTGCCTGGAGCTCCGGGACAGTAAACACTGAAGCTTTCTTT.

This chain joins TRBV7-2 and TRBJ2-2; 9 bases are a match to TRBD2. This CDR3 comprises 16 residues. Germline V gene data show CDR1 as SGHTA and CDR2 as FQGNSA. V lost 3 bases and J lost 5; bases outside the gene matches: 7. The CDR3 loop is CASSFWASGATGELFF. CDR3 sequence (DNA): TGTGCCAGCAGCTTTTGGGCTAGCGGGGCTACCGGGGAGCTGTTTTTT.

This chain links TRBV7-6 with TRBJ2-1, with D possibly matching TRBD2 (5 bases). Germline values: CDR1 SGHVS, CDR2 FNYEAQ. V dropped 5 bases and J dropped 0 bases, with 20 bases sitting between them. The CDR3 is 18 residues long. This chain's CDR3 is CASSKKLRGPPSYNEQFF. The CDR3 DNA reads as TGTGCCAGCAGCAAAAAGCTCCGGGGTCCCCCCTCCTACAATGAGCAGTTCTTC.

V and J are TRBV7-9 and TRBJ1-1; D is possibly TRBD1 (6 bases). Germline CDR1 and CDR2: SEHNR and FQNEAQ (reference sequence). The V end was cut by 3 bases, the J end by 1 base, with 9 bases between. CDR3 length: 14 amino acids. This chain's CDR3 is CASSLVRGNTEAFF. The CDR3 coding sequence is TGTGCCAGCAGCTTGGTCAGGGGGAACACTGAAGCTTTCTTT.

This clone was counted once. The V gene is TRBV7-9, the J gene TRBJ2-1; no definite D call. The germline V gene encodes CDR1 SEHNR and CDR2 FQNEAQ (reference sequence). V lost 6 bases to trimming and J lost 6 bases, with 9 bases between them. The length of the CDR3 is 12 residues. Here the CDR3 DNA reads TGTGCCAGCAGGTCTATTGGCAATGAGCAGTTCTTC. Translating it yields CASRSIGNEQFF. Looking up the rest from reference TRBV7-9 and TRBJ2-1 gives the full variable domain: DTGVSQNPRHKITKRGQNVTFRCDPISEHNRLYWYRQTLGQGPEFLTYFQNEAQLEKSRLLSDRFSAERPKGSFSTLEIQRTEQGDSAMYLCASRSIGNEQFFGPGTRLTVL.

The CDR3 sequence is CASSVGSGQGTYGYTF. Written as DNA, the CDR3 is TGTGCCAGCAGCGTAGGTTCGGGACAGGGGACCTATGGCTACACCTTC. V gene TRBV9 combines with J gene TRBJ1-2; TRBD1 matches 10 bases. The CDR3 is 16 residues long. With V trimmed by 0 bases and J by 4 bases, 6 bases remained unmatched. Germline CDR1 is SGDLS and CDR2 is YYNGEE.

About this clone itself: The same CDR3 is also encoded by other DNA sequences in this sample. The chain is built from TRBV30 and TRBJ1-5; D is undetermined. Germline values: CDR1 GTSNPN, CDR2 SVGIG (reference sequence). Between the trimmed V and J ends, which lost 1 base and 3 bases, there was a span of 7 bases. The CDR3 has 13 residues. Here the CDR3 reads CAWSGADNQPQHF. CDR3 sequence (DNA): TGTGCCTGGAGTGGTGCAGACAATCAGCCCCAGCATTTT.

This chain links TRBV7-9 with TRBJ2-1; 14 positions agree with TRBD2. Germline CDR1 is SEHNR and CDR2 is FQNEAQ (reference sequence). J lost 5 bases, V lost 5 bases, and 8 bases had no gene match. This CDR3 region has 17 residues. For the CDR3, the DNA is TGTGCCAGCAGCCCAGGACTAGCGGGAGGTGAGGACAATGAGCAGTTCTTC. This gives the protein CASSPGLAGGEDNEQFF.

This clone was seen more than once but under ten times. V gene TRBV2 combines with J gene TRBJ1-3; D gene ambiguous. Germline CDR1 and CDR2: SNHLY and FYNNEI. The CDR3 length is 15 residues. With 7 bases removed from V and 0 bases from J, the gap between germline ends came to 13 bases. The CDR3 region has the DNA TGTGCCAGCACCCCCTCGCGGAGCTCTGGAAACACCATATATTTT. Protein: CASTPSRSSGNTIYF.

The rearrangement joins TRBV29-1 to TRBJ2-3, with a weak D call TRBD2 (6 bases). Germline CDR1 and CDR2: SQVTM and ANQGSEA. Trimming pared 6 bases from V and 2 bases from J, leaving 24 bases between. The CDR3 consists of 17 residues. CDR3 sequence: CSVRDSSAIEFTDTQYF. The CDR3 bases are TGCAGCGTGAGGGACTCAAGCGCGATCGAATTCACAGATACGCAGTATTTT.

This clone was found a few times. The gene calls are TRBV30 and TRBJ1-1; 8 nucleotides align to TRBD1. The trim removed 0 bases at V and 6 bases at J, leaving 3 bases unmatched. The CDR3 totals 13 residues. The germline V gene has CDR1 GTSNPN and CDR2 SVGIG (reference sequence). The CDR3: CAWSVDRGPEAFF. Here the CDR3 DNA reads TGTGCCTGGAGTGTAGACAGGGGACCTGAAGCTTTCTTT.

This clone was counted between two and nine times. V and J are TRBV7-6 and TRBJ1-1; 10 bases map to TRBD1. Trimming at V came to 4 bases and at J to 8 bases, leaving 7 bases not matched to a gene. The CDR3 sequence is 14 residues long. Germline loops: CDR1 SGHVS, CDR2 FNYEAQ. As DNA, the CDR3 is TGTGCCAGCAGCTCCGGACAGGGGGAGTTGGAAGCTTTCTTT. Protein product: CASSSGQGELEAFF.

The chain employs TRBV27 and TRBJ1-2; 7 bases align to TRBD1. This CDR3 region has 14 residues. Losses at the gene ends were 5 bases for V and 7 bases for J; bases not matched to a gene: 10. In germline, CDR1 is MNHEY, CDR2 SMNVEV (reference sequence). In DNA form, the CDR3 reads TGTGCCAGCAGTACATTACAGGGGCGTTTTGGCTACACCTTC. As protein: CASSTLQGRFGYTF.

A few counts support this clone. The V gene is TRBV14, the J gene TRBJ2-1; possibly TRBD2 for D (5 bases). Per the germline V gene, CDR1 is SGHDN and CDR2 is FVKESK. Trimming took 0 bases from V and 8 from J, leaving 11 bases between them. The CDR3 has 14 amino acids. The CDR3 bases are TGTGCCAGCAGCCAAGACCTAACTAGAGATGAGCAGTTCTTC. The encoded protein is CASSQDLTRDEQFF.

The chain is built from TRBV2 and TRBJ2-2; possibly TRBD1 for D (6 bases). V lost 9 bases and J 6 bases, leaving 8 bases between the germline ends. Per germline, CDR1 SNHLY and CDR2 FYNNEI. The CDR3 runs 11 residues. The DNA for the CDR3 is TGTGCCAGTACAGGGTCCGGGGAGCTGTTTTTT. Translating it yields CASTGSGELFF.

This clone was detected only a few times. The gene calls are TRBV2 and TRBJ2-1; possibly TRBD2 for D (5 bases). V lost 6 bases and J lost 5, with 14 bases in between. This CDR3 has 14 residues. Germline V gene sequence: CDR1 SNHLY, CDR2 FYNNEI. The CDR3 DNA sequence: TGTGCCAGCAGGGGAGCCCCTCGGAACAATGAGCAGTTCTTC. Protein sequence: CASRGAPRNNEQFF.

The chain has TRBV6-1 and TRBJ1-2, with TRBD1 identical over 10 bases. There are 15 residues in the CDR3. Germline V gene data show CDR1 as MNHNS and CDR2 as SASEGT. V gave up 5 bases and J gave up 6 bases; unmatched junction bases: 9. Here the CDR3 DNA reads TGTGCCAGCAGTTCCCCGGGACAGGGGTGGGATGGCTACACCTTC. It is translated as CASSSPGQGWDGYTF.

This clone turned up a few times. The rearrangement links TRBV18 to TRBJ2-7, with 8 nucleotides matching TRBD2. Germline lookup yields CDR1 KGHSH and CDR2 LQKENI. This CDR3 has 15 amino acids. The junction had 10 bases not matched to a gene; V was cut back by 3 bases and J by 6 bases. The CDR3 reads CASSPSGGIVSEQYF. DNA of the CDR3: TGTGCCAGCTCACCTTCGGGGGGGATCGTCTCCGAGCAGTACTTC.

The chain uses TRBV27 and TRBJ2-1; TRBD2 matches 11 bases. The CDR3 length is 15 residues. The V gene end was trimmed by 4 bases and the J gene end by 5 bases; junction bases not matched to a gene: 4. Per the germline V gene, CDR1 is MNHEY and CDR2 is SMNVEV (reference sequence). CDR3 DNA sequence: TGTGCCAGCAGTTCGGGGACTAGCGGAGACAATGAGCAGTTCTTC. The encoded protein is CASSSGTSGDNEQFF.

The chain combines TRBV2 with TRBJ2-5; D possibly corresponds to TRBD1 (5 bases). The DNA matches TRBJ2-7 better at its end, which makes the J call doubtful. Germline V gene data show CDR1 as SNHLY and CDR2 as FYNNEI. The CDR3 sequence is 12 residues long. CDR3 protein: CASVDRYYEQYF. The DNA for the CDR3 is TGTGCCAGCGTTGACAGATACTACGAGCAGTACTTC.

The rearrangement links TRBV5-5 to TRBJ1-1; the D is unclear. Germline V gene data show CDR1 as SGHKS and CDR2 as YYEKEE (reference sequence). V lost 0 bases, J lost 1 base, and 16 bases lay in between. The CDR3 covers 17 residues. The CDR3 is CASSLDFTRAPNTEAFF. In nucleotides, the CDR3 is TGTGCCAGCAGCTTGGACTTTACTAGAGCCCCGAACACTGAAGCTTTCTTT.

The rearrangement links TRBV2 to TRBJ1-1; weak D call: TRBD1 (6 bases). CDR1 is SNHLY and CDR2 is FYNNEI in the germline V gene. The V gene lost 6 bases and the J gene lost 0 bases, with 8 bases spanning the gap. The CDR3 consists of 13 residues. The CDR3 reads CASRDSMNTEAFF. CDR3 coding DNA: TGTGCCAGCAGGGACAGCATGAACACTGAAGCTTTCTTT.